This TCR beta chain emerged from a study of technical replicates of blood from a few donors. The data were produced by immunoSEQ multiplex PCR, yet TCRdb's version contains in-frame clones alone and is incomplete. The sample includes fewer than 90,000 clones, just under 95% of them seen just once. The germline CDR1 and CDR2 sequences are SNHLY and FYNNEI. The CDR3 is made up of 15 amino acids. V was clipped by 7 bases and J by 0 bases, with 13 bases between them. The sample consisted of T cells isolated from PBMCs. The TCR sequence derives from a human donor in good health. V usage is TRBV2 and J usage is TRBJ2-1; D gene uncertain. The CDR3 DNA follows: TGTGCCAGCATCCTAGAATCCATCTCCTACAATGAGCAGTTCTTC. Protein product: CASILESISYNEQFF.